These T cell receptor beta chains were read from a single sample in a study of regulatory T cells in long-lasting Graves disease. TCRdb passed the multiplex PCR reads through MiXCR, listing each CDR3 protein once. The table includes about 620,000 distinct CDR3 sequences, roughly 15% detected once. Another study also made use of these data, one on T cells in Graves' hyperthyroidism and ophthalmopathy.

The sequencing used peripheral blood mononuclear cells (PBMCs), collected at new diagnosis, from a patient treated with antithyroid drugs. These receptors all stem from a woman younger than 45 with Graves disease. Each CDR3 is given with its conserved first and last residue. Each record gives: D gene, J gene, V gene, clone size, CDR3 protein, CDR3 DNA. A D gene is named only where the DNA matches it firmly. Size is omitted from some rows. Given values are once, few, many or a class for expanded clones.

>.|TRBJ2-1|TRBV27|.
CASSLALSDEQFF
TGTGCCAGCAGTTTAGCTCTTAGCGATGAGCAGTTCTTC
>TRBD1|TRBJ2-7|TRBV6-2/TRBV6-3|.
CASRKPGQVTYEQYF
TGTGCCAGCAGGAAGCCGGGACAGGTTACCTACGAGCAGTACTTC
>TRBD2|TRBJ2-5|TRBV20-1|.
CSARGLSQTQYF
TGCAGTGCTAGGGGACTATCACAGACCCAGTACTTC
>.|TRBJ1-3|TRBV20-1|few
CSASALGAGGNTIYF
TGCAGTGCTAGCGCCCTGGGGGCCGGTGGAAACACCATATATTTT
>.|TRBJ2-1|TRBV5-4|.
CASSRPNLNEQFF
TGTGCCAGCAGCCGGCCGAACCTGAATGAGCAGTTCTTC
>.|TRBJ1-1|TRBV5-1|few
CASSLEARVNTEAFF
TGCGCCAGCAGCTTGGAGGCACGGGTGAACACTGAAGCTTTCTTT
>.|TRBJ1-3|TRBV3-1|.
CASSQVEGAGNTIYF
TGTGCCAGCAGCCAAGTCGAGGGAGCTGGAAACACCATATATTTT
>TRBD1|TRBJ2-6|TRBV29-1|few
CSVGDRGAFSGANVLTF
TGCAGCGTTGGGGACAGGGGCGCCTTTTCTGGGGCCAACGTCCTGACTTTC
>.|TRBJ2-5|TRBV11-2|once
CASSFPTFGGETQYF
TGTGCCAGCAGCTTCCCTACTTTCGGAGGAGAGACCCAGTACTTC
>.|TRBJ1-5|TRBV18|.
CASSAAGPRNQPQHF
TGTGCCAGCTCAGCGGCCGGGCCACGAAATCAGCCCCAGCATTTT
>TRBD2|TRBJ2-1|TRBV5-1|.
CASGLVYAGGSYNEQFF
TGCGCCAGCGGCTTGGTGTACGCGGGAGGGTCTTACAATGAGCAGTTCTTC
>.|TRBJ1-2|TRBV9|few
CASSVAPRDGYTF
TGTGCCAGCAGCGTAGCCCCCAGGGATGGCTACACCTTC
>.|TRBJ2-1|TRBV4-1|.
CASREGHNEQFF
TGCGCCAGCAGGGAGGGTCACAATGAGCAGTTCTTC
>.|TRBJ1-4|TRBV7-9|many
CASSLAGKLFF
TGTGCCAGCAGCTTAGCTGGTAAACTGTTTTTT
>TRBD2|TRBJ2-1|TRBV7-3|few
CASSYLAGAVYNEQFF
TGTGCCAGCAGCTACCTAGCGGGAGCGGTGTACAATGAGCAGTTCTTC
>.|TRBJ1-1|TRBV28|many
CASSLTGFLNTEAFF
TGTGCCAGCAGTTTAACAGGGTTTCTGAACACTGAAGCTTTCTTT
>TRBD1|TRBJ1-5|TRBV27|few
CASSPGQDNQPQHF
TGTGCCAGCAGTCCGGGACAGGACAATCAGCCCCAGCATTTT
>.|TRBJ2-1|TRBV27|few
CASSLRPSNEQFF
TGTGCCAGCAGTTTACGGCCCTCCAATGAGCAGTTCTTC
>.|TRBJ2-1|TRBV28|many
CASSLLGTSFDEQFF
TGTGCCAGCAGTTTATTAGGAACTAGCTTCGATGAGCAGTTCTTC
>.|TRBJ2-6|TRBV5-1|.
CASSFEGAGANVLTF
TGCGCCAGCAGCTTCGAGGGGGCTGGGGCCAACGTCCTGACTTTC
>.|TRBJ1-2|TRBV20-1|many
CSAKPGTRGFGYTF
TGCAGTGCTAAACCCGGGACAAGGGGATTTGGCTACACCTTC
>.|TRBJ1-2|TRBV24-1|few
CATSDRYGYTF
TGTGCCACCAGTGACCGGTATGGCTACACCTTC
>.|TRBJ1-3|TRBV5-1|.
CASSSGGRAGNTIYF
TGCGCCAGCAGCTCCGGGGGCAGGGCTGGAAACACCATATATTTT
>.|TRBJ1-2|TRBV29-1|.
CSVGGGALVYTF
TGCAGCGTGGGAGGGGGGGCTCTAGTCTACACCTTC
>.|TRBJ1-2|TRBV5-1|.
CASSLGDLNYGYTF
TGCGCCAGCAGCTTAGGGGATCTCAACTATGGCTACACCTTC
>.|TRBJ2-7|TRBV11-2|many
CATGISYEQYF
TGTGCCACCGGGATTTCCTACGAGCAGTACTTC
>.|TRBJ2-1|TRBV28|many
CASSPMGGSGQYEQFF
TGTGCCAGCAGCCCTATGGGCGGCTCCGGACAATATGAGCAGTTCTTC
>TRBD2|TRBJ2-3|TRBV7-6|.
CASNFPQREGTDTQYF
TGTGCCAGCAATTTCCCCCAGCGGGAGGGCACAGATACGCAGTATTTT
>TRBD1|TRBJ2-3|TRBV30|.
CAWSPGTGSTDTQYF
TGTGCCTGGAGTCCCGGGACAGGGAGCACAGATACGCAGTATTTT
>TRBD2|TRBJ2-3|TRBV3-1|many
CASSRSGTPDTQYF
TGTGCCAGCAGCCGTAGCGGGACCCCCGATACGCAGTATTTT
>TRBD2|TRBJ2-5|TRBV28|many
CASSLGTSSTGKTQYF
TGTGCCAGCAGTTTGGGGACTAGCTCCACCGGGAAGACCCAGTACTTC
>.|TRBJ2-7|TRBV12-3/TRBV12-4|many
CASSSHGSGPYEQYF
TGTGCCAGCAGTTCCCATGGGTCAGGGCCCTACGAGCAGTACTTC
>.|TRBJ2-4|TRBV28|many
CASSLRGWDIQYF
TGTGCCAGCAGTCTAAGGGGGTGGGACATTCAGTACTTC
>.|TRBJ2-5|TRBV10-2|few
CASRSSWKETQYF
TGCGCCAGCCGCTCCTCATGGAAAGAGACCCAGTACTTC
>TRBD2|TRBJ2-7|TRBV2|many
CASSVETSLEQYF
TGTGCCAGCAGTGTTGAGACTAGCCTCGAGCAGTACTTC
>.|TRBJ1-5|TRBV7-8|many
CASSPRVLPANQPQHF
TGTGCCAGCAGCCCTCGCGTCTTACCCGCCAATCAGCCCCAGCATTTT
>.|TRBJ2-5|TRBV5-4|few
CASSPGSGSYQETQYF
TGTGCCAGCAGCCCAGGGAGCGGATCGTACCAAGAGACCCAGTACTTC
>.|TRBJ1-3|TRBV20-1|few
CSGHPISGNTIYF
TGCAGTGGGCACCCGATTAGTGGAAACACCATATATTTT
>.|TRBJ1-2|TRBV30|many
CAWKITRGLYGYTF
TGTGCCTGGAAGATCACCCGGGGGCTCTATGGCTACACCTTC
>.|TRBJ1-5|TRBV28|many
CASSFVGPTDSNQPQHF
TGTGCCAGCAGCTTCGTCGGTCCGACAGATAGCAATCAGCCCCAGCATTTT
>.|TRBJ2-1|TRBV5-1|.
CASSGNRGNSYNEQFF
TGCGCCAGCAGCGGCAATAGGGGGAACTCCTACAATGAGCAGTTCTTC
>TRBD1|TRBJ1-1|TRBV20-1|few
CSASDRGKNTEAFF
TGCAGTGCTAGCGACAGGGGCAAGAACACTGAAGCTTTCTTT
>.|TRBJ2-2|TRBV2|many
CASSVGALNTGELFF
TGTGCCAGCAGTGTAGGGGCCTTAAACACCGGGGAGCTGTTTTTT
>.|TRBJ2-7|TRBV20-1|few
CSARDLASSYEQYF
TGCAGTGCTAGAGATCTAGCGTCTTCCTACGAGCAGTACTTC
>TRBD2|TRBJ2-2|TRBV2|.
CASLGLAGGRPGELFF
TGTGCCAGCCTAGGACTAGCGGGAGGTCGGCCCGGGGAGCTGTTTTTT
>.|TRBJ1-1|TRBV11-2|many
CASSPAGWGTEAFF
TGTGCCAGCAGCCCGGCAGGGTGGGGCACTGAAGCTTTCTTT